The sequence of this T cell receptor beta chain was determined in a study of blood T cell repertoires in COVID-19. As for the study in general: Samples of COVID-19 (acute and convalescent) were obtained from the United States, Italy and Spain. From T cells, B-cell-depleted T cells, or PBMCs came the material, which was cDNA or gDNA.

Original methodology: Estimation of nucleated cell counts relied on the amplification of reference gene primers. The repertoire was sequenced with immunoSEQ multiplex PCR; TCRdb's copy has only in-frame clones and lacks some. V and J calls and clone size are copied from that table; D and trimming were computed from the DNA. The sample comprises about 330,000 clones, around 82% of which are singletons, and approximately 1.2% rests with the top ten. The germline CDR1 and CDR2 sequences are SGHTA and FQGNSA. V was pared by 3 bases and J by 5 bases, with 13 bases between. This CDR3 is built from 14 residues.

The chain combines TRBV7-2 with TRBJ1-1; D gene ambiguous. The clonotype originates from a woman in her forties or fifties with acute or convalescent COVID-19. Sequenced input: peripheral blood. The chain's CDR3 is CASSLGRAGTEAFF. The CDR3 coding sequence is TGTGCCAGCAGCTTGGGGAGGGCAGGTACTGAAGCTTTCTTT.